This paragraph reports one T cell receptor beta chain. Its antigen is unidentified. The data derive from a study of cytomegalovirus exposure and HLA in healthy donors. Deletions cut 4 bases from V and 1 base from J, with 11 bases between. This CDR3 has 14 amino acids. Germline-derived CDR1 and CDR2 are MNHNY and SVGAGI (reference sequence). Both 60 Vbeta primers and 13 Jbeta primers went into the PCR. Sequenced by immunoSEQ multiplex PCR; TCRdb stores in-frame clones only, minus some. The repertoire holds about 98,000 clones, with about 74% as singletons. Notes on the study in general: Within an earlier analysis, most TCR beta V segments proved productive either about 90% or about 30% of the time. Later analysis showed TCR association rates varying by HLA locus, highest for DRB1 and lowest for HLA-C.

The V call is TRBV6-6, the J call TRBJ2-7; the D gene is possibly TRBD1 (6 bases). The sequencing input was PBMCs. The clonotype originates from a male donor in good health and CMV-seronegative. The CDR3 bases are TGTGCCAGCAGTTCCCGGACAGCTTCCTACGAGCAGTACTTC. This codes for CASSSRTASYEQYF.